This T cell receptor beta chain stems from a study of read filtering for tumor transcriptome and immune sequencing. Study summary: After DNase treatment, RNA was made into whole-transcriptome libraries.

Remarks on this clonotype: Since a much larger clone is just one base distant, this may be a read error.

Molecular barcoded adaptors covering alpha/delta and beta/gamma chains were used on roughly 400 ng RNA. TCRdb reanalysed the reads using MiXCR and keeps one entry per CDR3 protein. The data contain 100,000 to 150,000 distinct CDR3 sequences, less than 15% of them singletons. The material sequenced was a population of CD138-negative cells sorted from bone marrow. This receptor was obtained from a donor at least 40 years old with multiple myeloma.

CDR3 in DNA: TGCAGTGCGCTCCGGGATGCCAACTCCTACGAGCAGTACTTC. It translates to CSALRDANSYEQYF. V gene TRBV20-1 combines with J gene TRBJ2-7; weak D call: TRBD2 (5 bases). The CDR3 contains 14 residues. The germline V gene has CDR1 DFQATT and CDR2 SNEGSKA (reference sequence). Between the trimmed V and J ends, which lost 6 bases and 0 bases, there was a span of 15 bases.